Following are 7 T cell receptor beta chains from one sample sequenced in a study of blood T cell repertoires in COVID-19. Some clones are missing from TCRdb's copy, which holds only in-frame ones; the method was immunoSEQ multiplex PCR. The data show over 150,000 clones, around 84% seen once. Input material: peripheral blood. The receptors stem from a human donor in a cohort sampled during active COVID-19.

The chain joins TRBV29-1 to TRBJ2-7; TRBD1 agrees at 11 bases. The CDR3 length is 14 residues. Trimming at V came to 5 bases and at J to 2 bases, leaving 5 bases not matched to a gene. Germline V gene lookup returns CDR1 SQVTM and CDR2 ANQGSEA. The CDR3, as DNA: TGCAGCGTTACTCCGGGACAGGGGGCCTACGAGCAGTACTTC. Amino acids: CSVTPGQGAYEQYF.

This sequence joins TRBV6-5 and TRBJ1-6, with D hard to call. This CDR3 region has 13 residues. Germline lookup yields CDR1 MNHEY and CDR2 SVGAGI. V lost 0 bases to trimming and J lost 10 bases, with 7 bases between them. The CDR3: CASSYSPGSPLHF. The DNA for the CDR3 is TGTGCCAGCAGTTACTCGCCCGGGTCACCCCTCCACTTT.

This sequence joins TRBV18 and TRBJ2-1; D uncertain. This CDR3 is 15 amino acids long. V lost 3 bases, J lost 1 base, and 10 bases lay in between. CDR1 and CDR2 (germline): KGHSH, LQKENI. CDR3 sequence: CASSPRLGSYNEQFF. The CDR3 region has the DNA TGTGCCAGCTCACCGCGCCTAGGATCCTACAATGAGCAGTTCTTC.

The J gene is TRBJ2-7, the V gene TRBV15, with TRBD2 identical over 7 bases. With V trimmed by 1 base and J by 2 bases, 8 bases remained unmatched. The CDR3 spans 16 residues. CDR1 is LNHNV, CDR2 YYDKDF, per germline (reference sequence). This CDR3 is CATSRVRGRITYEQYF. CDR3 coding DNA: TGTGCCACCAGCAGAGTTCGCGGGAGAATCACCTACGAGCAGTACTTC.

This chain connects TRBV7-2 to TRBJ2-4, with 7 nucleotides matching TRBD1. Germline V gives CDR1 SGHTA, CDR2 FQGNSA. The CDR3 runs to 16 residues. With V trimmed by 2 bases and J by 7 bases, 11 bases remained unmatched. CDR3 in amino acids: CASSLYSRTGNNIQYF. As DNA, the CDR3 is TGTGCCAGCAGCTTATACTCCCGGACAGGCAATAACATTCAGTACTTC.

The CDR3 DNA sequence: TGTGCCAGCAGCATGACTAGCGCCAACTACGAGCAGTACTTC. It is translated as CASSMTSANYEQYF. The J gene is TRBJ2-7, the V gene TRBV3-1 (or the pseudogene TRBV3-2); TRBD2 matches at 8 bases. CDR1 is LGHDT, CDR2 YNNKEL, per germline (reference sequence). The trim removed 5 bases at V and 3 bases at J, leaving 6 bases unmatched. The CDR3 is made up of 14 amino acids.

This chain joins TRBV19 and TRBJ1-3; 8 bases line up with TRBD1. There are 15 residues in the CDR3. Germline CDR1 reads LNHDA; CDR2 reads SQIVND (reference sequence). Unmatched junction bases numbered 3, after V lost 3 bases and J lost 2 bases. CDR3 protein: CASSMDRDPGNTIYF. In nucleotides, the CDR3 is TGTGCCAGTAGTATGGACAGGGACCCTGGAAACACCATATATTTT.